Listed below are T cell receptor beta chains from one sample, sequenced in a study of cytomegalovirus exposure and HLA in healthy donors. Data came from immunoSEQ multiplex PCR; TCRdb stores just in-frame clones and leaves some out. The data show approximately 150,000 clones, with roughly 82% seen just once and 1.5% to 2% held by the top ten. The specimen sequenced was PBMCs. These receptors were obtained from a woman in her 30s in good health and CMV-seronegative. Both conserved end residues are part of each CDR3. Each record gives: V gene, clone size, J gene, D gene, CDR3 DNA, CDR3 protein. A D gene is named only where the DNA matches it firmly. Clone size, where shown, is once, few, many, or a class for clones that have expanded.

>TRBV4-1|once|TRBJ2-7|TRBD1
TGCGCCAGCAGCCAGGGGGACAGGGTCTCCACCGAGCAGTACTTC
CASSQGDRVSTEQYF
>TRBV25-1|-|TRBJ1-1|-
TGTGCCAGCAGTGAATCGCGAGGAACTGAAGCTTTCTTT
CASSESRGTEAFF
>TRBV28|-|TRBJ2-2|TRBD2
TGTGCCAGCAGTCCCTCGAAGGTAGTAGCGGGAGTTAACACCGGGGAGCTGTTTTTT
CASSPSKVVAGVNTGELFF
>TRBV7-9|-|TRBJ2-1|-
TGTGCCAGCAGCTTAAGACAGGCGTACAATGAGCAGTTCTTC
CASSLRQAYNEQFF
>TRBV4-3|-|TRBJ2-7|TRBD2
TGCGCCAGCAGCCAAGAACTAGCGGGAGCGTACGAGCAGTACTTC
CASSQELAGAYEQYF
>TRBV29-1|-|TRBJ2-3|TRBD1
TGCAGCGTCAAACAGGGGGCGCCAGGTACGCAGTATTTT
CSVKQGAPGTQYF
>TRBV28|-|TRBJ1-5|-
TGTGCCAGCAGTTTTGGGACACGCAATCAGCCCCAGCATTTT
CASSFGTRNQPQHF
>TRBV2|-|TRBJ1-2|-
TGTGCCAGCAGTGCACAGGGCAATCATAATGGCTACACCTTC
CASSAQGNHNGYTF
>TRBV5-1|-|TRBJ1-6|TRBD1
TGCGCCAGCAGCCTAGCTCGCTCCGGGACAGCTAATTCACCCCTCCACTTT
CASSLARSGTANSPLHF
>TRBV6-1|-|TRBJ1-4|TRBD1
TGTGCCAGCAGGGATCCGGGACAGGGGCATGAAAAACTGTTTTTT
CASRDPGQGHEKLFF
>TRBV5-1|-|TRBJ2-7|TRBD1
TGCGCCAGCAGCTCCAATACACTCAGACAGGGGGCCTACGAGCAGTACTTC
CASSSNTLRQGAYEQYF
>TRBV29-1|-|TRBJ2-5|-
TGCAGCTACTGGAGGGGCGGAGAGACCCAGTACTTC
CSYWRGGETQYF
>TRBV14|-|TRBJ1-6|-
TGTGCCAGCAGCCGGTCCGGGAGCCACTATAATTCACCCCTCCACTTT
CASSRSGSHYNSPLHF
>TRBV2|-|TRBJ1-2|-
TGTGCCAGCAGGCTCCCGGAGGGTGGCTACACCTTC
CASRLPEGGYTF
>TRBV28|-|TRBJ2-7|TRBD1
TGTGCCAGCAGTTTACCGGGACAGGGAATACGCGAGCAGTACTTC
CASSLPGQGIREQYF
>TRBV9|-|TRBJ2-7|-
TGTGCCAGCAGCGTAGCTACGGGTTCGTACGAGCAGTACTTC
CASSVATGSYEQYF
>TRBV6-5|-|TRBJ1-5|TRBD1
TGTGCCAGCACCACCGGACAGGGCGCTCAGCCCCAGCATTTT
CASTTGQGAQPQHF
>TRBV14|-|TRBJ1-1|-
TGTGCCAGCAGCCATGAAATCAGGGTAACTGAAGCTTTCTTT
CASSHEIRVTEAFF
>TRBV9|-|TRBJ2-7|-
TGTGCCAGCAGCGCGGGACTTTCCTACGAGCAGTACTTC
CASSAGLSYEQYF
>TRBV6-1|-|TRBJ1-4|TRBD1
TGTGCCAGCAGTGAGTCACCCGGGACAGTTAATGAAAAACTGTTTTTT
CASSESPGTVNEKLFF
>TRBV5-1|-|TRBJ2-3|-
TGCGCCAGCAGCTTGTGGGGGGGACAATCGGATACGCAGTATTTT
CASSLWGGQSDTQYF
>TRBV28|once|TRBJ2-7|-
TGTGCCAGCACCCAAAACTACGAGCAGTACTTC
CASTQNYEQYF
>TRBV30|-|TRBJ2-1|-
TGTGCCTGGAGTGTTGCGATGAGCTCCTACAATGAGCAGTTCTTC
CAWSVAMSSYNEQFF
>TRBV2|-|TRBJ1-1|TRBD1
TGTGCCAGCAGCGGGACAGGGGGCGCGTTTCATGCTTTCTTT
CASSGTGGAFHAFF
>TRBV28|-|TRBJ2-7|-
TGTGCCAGCCGTAGTCGGCGGGAATTTTCCTACGAGCAGTACTTC
CASRSRREFSYEQYF
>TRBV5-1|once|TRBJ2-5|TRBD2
TGCGCCAGCAGCTTGGGTAGCGGGGGGGCCGAGACCCAGTACTTC
CASSLGSGGAETQYF
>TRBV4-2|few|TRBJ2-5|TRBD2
TGTGCCAGCAGCCAAGAGGCTAGCGGGGGGCTCTGGGGAGAGACCCAGTACTTC
CASSQEASGGLWGETQYF